This TCR beta chain came from a study of chemoradiotherapy in HPV16-positive cancers. Whole-study results and caveats: HPV-specific T cells were functionally defined from only two HPV16-positive patients. Candidate HPV-specific clones and E7-related TCR motifs grew in tumor during treatment.

Samples were taken several times over chemoradiotherapy. The table came from immunoSEQ multiplex PCR; TCRdb's copy has only in-frame clones and leaves some out. The data show several thousand clones, around 85% seen once. A note on this clone: The target antigen is unknown.

This CDR3 spans 15 amino acids. Germline loops: CDR1 LNHDA, CDR2 SQIVND (reference sequence). Trimming took 7 bases from V and 2 from J, leaving 14 bases between them. The receptor's source is a human donor with HPV-associated anogenital cancer. This chain connects TRBV19 to TRBJ2-2; a possible D gene is TRBD1 (6 bases). This material consisted of tumor tissue, taken from a patient who underwent chemoradiotherapy. The CDR3 sequence: CASTHLDSNTGELFF. CDR3 bases: TGTGCCAGTACCCATCTGGACAGTAACACCGGGGAGCTGTTTTTT.